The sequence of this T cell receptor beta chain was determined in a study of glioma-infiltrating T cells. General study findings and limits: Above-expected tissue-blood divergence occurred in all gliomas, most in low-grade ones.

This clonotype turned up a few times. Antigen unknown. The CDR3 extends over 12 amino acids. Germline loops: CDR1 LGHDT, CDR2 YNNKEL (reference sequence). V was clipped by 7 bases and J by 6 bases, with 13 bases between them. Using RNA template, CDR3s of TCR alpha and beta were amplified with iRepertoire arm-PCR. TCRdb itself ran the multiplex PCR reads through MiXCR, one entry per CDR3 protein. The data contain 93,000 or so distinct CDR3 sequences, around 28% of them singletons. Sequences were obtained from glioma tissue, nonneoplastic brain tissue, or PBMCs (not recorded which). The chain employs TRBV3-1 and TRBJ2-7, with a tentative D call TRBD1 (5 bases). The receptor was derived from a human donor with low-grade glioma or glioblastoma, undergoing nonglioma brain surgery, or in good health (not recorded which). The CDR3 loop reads CASTEGVGEQYF. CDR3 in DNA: TGTGCCAGCACGGAAGGGGTGGGCGAGCAGTACTTC.